Presented here are 10 T cell receptor beta chains from one specimen sequenced in a study of T cell responses to AZD1222 COVID-19 vaccine. Assay used: immunoSEQ multiplex PCR; TCRdb lists only in-frame clones, some missing. Of some 140,000 clones listed, 80% to 95% are singletons. Material: peripheral blood, obtained 28 days after the second AZD1222 dose. Source of these receptors: an adult who received the AZD1222 COVID-19 vaccine.

This chain joins TRBV18 and TRBJ1-6; D is unclear. V was shortened by 3 bases and J by 7 bases, with 13 bases between the two germline ends. Looked up from germline, CDR1 is KGHSH and CDR2 is LQKENI. This CDR3 contains 15 residues. CDR3 sequence reads: CASSPGGRMNSPLHF. The CDR3 bases are TGTGCCAGCTCACCGGGAGGGAGAATGAATTCACCCCTCCACTTT.

The chain links TRBV9 to TRBJ1-1; D remains ambiguous. Deletions cut 2 bases from V and 1 base from J, with 6 bases between. Germline V gives CDR1 SGDLS, CDR2 YYNGEE. This CDR3 spans 13 amino acids. Written as DNA, the CDR3 is TGTGCCAGCAGCGTTCGGTGGAACACTGAAGCTTTCTTT. Translation: CASSVRWNTEAFF.

This clone was seen a few times. This rearrangement joins TRBV7-2 to TRBJ2-7, with 11 bases that match TRBD2. This CDR3 has 16 amino acids. Germline V gives CDR1 SGHTA, CDR2 FQGNSA. J lost 9 bases, V lost 5 bases, and 15 bases had no gene match. CDR3 nucleotide sequence: TGTGCCAGCAGCCCTACACCATTAGCGGGGGGGGTCGGGCAGTACTTC. Translation: CASSPTPLAGGVGQYF.

This rearrangement joins TRBV7-9 to TRBJ1-1, with 8 bases matching TRBD1. This CDR3 is built from 16 residues. Unmatched junction bases numbered 8, after V lost 5 bases and J lost 0 bases. Germline CDR1 reads SEHNR; CDR2 reads FQNEAQ (reference sequence). The CDR3 reads CASSPRGTGLNTEAFF. CDR3 bases: TGTGCCAGCAGCCCGAGGGGGACAGGATTGAACACTGAAGCTTTCTTT.

This chain links TRBV9 with TRBJ1-5, with D possibly being TRBD1 (5 bases). The CDR3 loop spans 12 amino acids. V gave up 2 bases and J gave up 5 bases, with 5 bases separating them. Germline CDR1 is SGDLS and CDR2 is YYNGEE. The CDR3 nucleotides are TGTGCCAGCAGCGTGGGGGATCAGCCCCAGCATTTT. It specifies CASSVGDQPQHF.

Notes on this clone: One junction end disagrees with the germline gene, perhaps due to a read error. CDR3 bases: TGTGCCAGCAGTCCGAATACTTACAGGGTAATATTC. Translated, it gives CASSPNTYRVIF. The chain has TRBV28 and TRBJ2-7, with D maybe TRBD1 (6 bases). Germline CDR1 MDHEN, CDR2 SYDVKM. This CDR3 region has 12 residues.

This chain joins TRBV6-5 and TRBJ1-4; TRBD1 is a possible D gene (5 bases). Per germline, CDR1 MNHEY and CDR2 SVGAGI. The CDR3 covers 15 residues. Trimming stripped 6 bases from V and 5 bases from J, with 16 bases between. Written as DNA, the CDR3 is TGTGCCAGCAGAGACACCGGGGCTGTAAATGAAAAACTGTTTTTT. This gives the protein CASRDTGAVNEKLFF.

Written as DNA, the CDR3 is TGTGCCAGTAGTCCAGAGACAGGGTTTAATGAAAAACTGTTTTTT. Translating it yields CASSPETGFNEKLFF. V and J are TRBV19 and TRBJ1-4; 7 nucleotides agree with TRBD1. The CDR3 runs 15 residues. Per germline, CDR1 LNHDA and CDR2 SQIVND (reference sequence). V shed 5 bases, J shed 4 bases, and the junction held 7 bases outside the gene matches.

This chain connects TRBV30 to TRBJ2-2, with D hard to call. Trimming cost V 0 bases and J 5 bases, with 4 bases left between them. CDR3 length equals 12 residues. The germline V gene has CDR1 GTSNPN and CDR2 SVGIG (reference sequence). The chain's CDR3 is CAWSVDTGELFF. The CDR3 nucleotides are TGTGCCTGGAGTGTAGATACCGGGGAGCTGTTTTTT.

DNA of the CDR3: TGTGCCATCAGGGGGACAGGGAGCGGCTACGAGCAGTACTTC. Translated, it gives CAIRGTGSGYEQYF. The gene calls are TRBV10-3 and TRBJ2-7; 9 bases are a match to TRBD1. This CDR3 has 14 residues. CDR1 and CDR2 (germline): ENHRY, SYGVKD. The ends lost 6 bases at V and 3 bases at J; junction bases unmatched: 6.